These 22 T cell receptor beta chains were all obtained from the same sample, sequenced in a study of cytomegalovirus exposure and HLA in healthy donors. The PCR made use of 60 Vbeta and 13 Jbeta primers. Using immunoSEQ multiplex PCR, the repertoire was profiled, and TCRdb retains in-frame clones only, with some absent. The sample's table shows 130,000 or so clones. The sample was PBMCs. Receptor source: a woman in her forties in good health and CMV-seronegative.

The chain joins TRBV7-9 to TRBJ2-2; D is unclear. This CDR3 has 12 residues. Germline loops: CDR1 SEHNR, CDR2 FQNEAQ (reference sequence). Trimming took off 5 bases at V and 13 bases at J, with 14 bases between the two ends. The CDR3 region has the DNA TGTGCCAGCAGCCGAGACCCCGGCGGGCTGTTTTTT. It codes for CASSRDPGGLFF.

The rearrangement joins TRBV6-4 to TRBJ2-5; 9 positions agree with TRBD2. This CDR3 has 15 amino acids. Germline loops: CDR1 MRHNA, CDR2 SNTAGT. With V trimmed by 0 bases and J by 6 bases, 5 bases remained unmatched. The CDR3 spells CASSDSAGGYQTQYF. The CDR3 DNA follows: TGTGCCAGCAGTGACTCAGCGGGGGGCTATCAGACCCAGTACTTC.

The V gene is TRBV6-5, the J gene TRBJ1-1, with D perhaps TRBD1 (5 bases). V dropped 0 bases and J dropped 7 bases, with 12 bases sitting between them. Per germline, CDR1 MNHEY and CDR2 SVGAGI. The length of the CDR3 is 14 residues. The CDR3 nucleotides are TGTGCCAGCAGTTACTCTGTGGTGGGGGGTGAAGCTTTCTTT. Residues: CASSYSVVGGEAFF.

V usage is TRBV28 and J usage is TRBJ1-2; TRBD1 is a possible D gene (5 bases). V was shortened by 6 bases and J by 5 bases, with 10 bases between the two germline ends. The CDR3 is 12 residues long. The germline V gene encodes CDR1 MDHEN and CDR2 SYDVKM. CDR3 amino acids: CASRTGFYGYTF. The CDR3 DNA follows: TGTGCCAGCAGAACAGGATTTTATGGCTACACCTTC.

The rearrangement joins TRBV11-2 to TRBJ1-2; 7 nucleotides match TRBD1. V was pared by 6 bases and J by 1 base, with 2 bases of the junction left unmatched. CDR1 is SGHAT, CDR2 FQNNGV, per germline. CDR3 length: 13 residues. DNA for the CDR3: TGTGCCAGCAGTCGGGACAGTAACTATGGCTACACCTTC. Its protein product is CASSRDSNYGYTF.

The V and J genes are TRBV28 and TRBJ1-2, with 7 bases lining up with TRBD1. The CDR3 covers 16 residues. Unmatched junction bases numbered 11, after V lost 2 bases and J lost 5 bases. Per the germline V gene, CDR1 is MDHEN and CDR2 is SYDVKM. This chain's CDR3 is CASSLPQGRALYGYTF. As DNA, the CDR3 is TGTGCCAGCAGTTTACCACAGGGGCGGGCGCTTTATGGCTACACCTTC.

The chain recombines TRBV7-8 with TRBJ1-5, with 10 nucleotides matching TRBD1. Germline CDR1 and CDR2: SGHVS and FQNEAQ. The J segment lost 5 bases and the V segment lost 5 bases, leaving 6 bases of the junction unmatched. The CDR3 contains 15 residues. CDR3 sequence: CASSPDRGSYQPQHF. The CDR3 DNA is TGTGCCAGCAGCCCGGACAGGGGGTCCTATCAGCCCCAGCATTTT.

The chain recombines TRBV5-1 with TRBJ2-7; D perhaps matches TRBD1 (5 bases). Looked up from germline, CDR1 is SGHRS and CDR2 is YFSETQ. The CDR3 contains 14 residues. The V gene lost 0 bases and the J gene lost 6 bases, with 13 bases spanning the gap. CDR3 protein: CASSLGGAGSEQYV. CDR3 bases: TGCGCCAGCAGCTTGGGGGGCGCAGGTTCCGAGCAGTACGTC.

The chain couples TRBV6-5 to TRBJ1-1, with D perhaps matching TRBD1 (5 bases). Germline CDR1 MNHEY, CDR2 SVGAGI. The ends were cut back, 6 bases at V and 7 bases at J, with 21 bases in the middle. The length of the CDR3 is 15 residues. This chain's CDR3 is CASRRVSGRVLEAFF. The CDR3 DNA sequence: TGTGCCAGCAGACGAGTCTCGGGCAGGGTCCTTGAAGCTTTCTTT.

J is TRBJ2-3 and V is TRBV6-1; 7 nucleotides line up with TRBD2. CDR3 length: 15 residues. The germline CDR1 and CDR2 sequences are MNHNS and SASEGT. V dropped 2 bases and J dropped 6; count of bases not matched to a gene: 8. The CDR3 loop is CASSEMTGGPDTQYF. The CDR3 coding sequence is TGTGCCAGCAGTGAAATGACGGGGGGTCCCGATACGCAGTATTTT.

This sequence joins TRBV29-1 and TRBJ2-7; D may be TRBD1 (6 bases). Trimming took off 4 bases at V and 4 bases at J, with 11 bases between the two ends. CDR1 is SQVTM and CDR2 is ANQGSEA in the germline V gene. The length of the CDR3 is 12 residues. In DNA form, the CDR3 reads TGCAGCGTTGCGGCAGGGGCGTACGAGCAGTACTTC. Protein product: CSVAAGAYEQYF.

The chain is built from TRBV28 and TRBJ1-5, with a weak D call TRBD1 (6 bases). Trimming shortened V by 5 bases and J by 4 bases, and 15 bases separated the two germline ends. The germline V gene has CDR1 MDHEN and CDR2 SYDVKM. This CDR3 is built from 15 residues. The CDR3 loop is CASSTPQGQNQPQHF. The CDR3 DNA reads TGTGCCAGCAGTACCCCCCAGGGACAAAATCAGCCCCAGCATTTT.

The chain combines TRBV9 with TRBJ2-5; 9 bases are shared with TRBD2. The junction had 5 bases not matched to a gene; V was cut back by 0 bases and J by 5 bases. From germline, CDR1 is SGDLS and CDR2 YYNGEE. The CDR3 extends over 15 amino acids. In nucleotides, the CDR3 is TGTGCCAGCAGCGTAGGAGCGGGGGGTTTGGAGACCCAGTACTTC. It is translated as CASSVGAGGLETQYF.

The chain combines TRBV10-3 with TRBJ1-5; D uncertain. Germline V gives CDR1 ENHRY, CDR2 SYGVKD. The V gene lost 0 bases and the J gene lost 6 bases, with 6 bases spanning the gap. The CDR3 sequence is 13 residues long. CDR3 bases: TGTGCCATCAGTGAGTCGGCTGGTCAGCCCCAGCATTTT. As protein: CAISESAGQPQHF.

The rearrangement uses TRBV7-2 and TRBJ2-2, with D possibly TRBD1 on 5 matching bases. The germline V gene encodes CDR1 SGHTA and CDR2 FQGNSA. Trimming left V 2 bases short and J 0 bases short, with 7 bases between. The CDR3 runs to 15 residues. The CDR3 region has the DNA TGTGCCAGCAGCTTATCGACAGCGAACACCGGGGAGCTGTTTTTT. It is translated as CASSLSTANTGELFF.

The rearrangement uses TRBV28 and TRBJ2-7; D unclear. Trimming removed 7 bases from V and 3 bases from J, with 22 bases in between. The CDR3 has 16 amino acids. Germline CDR1 is MDHEN and CDR2 is SYDVKM. The CDR3 nucleotides read TGTGCCAGCATTGGGCAGGCAGGTCCTCGGTTCTACGAGCAGTACTTC. Protein product: CASIGQAGPRFYEQYF.

The J gene is TRBJ2-5, the V gene TRBV29-1; 15 bases are a match to TRBD2. The closer fit of TRBJ2-7 to the DNA end suggests the J call may be wrong. This CDR3 has 16 amino acids. Germline CDR1 is SQVTM and CDR2 is ANQGSEA. The CDR3 sequence: CSARTSGGVSSYEQYF. The CDR3 DNA is TGCAGCGCCCGGACTAGCGGGGGGGTAAGCTCCTACGAGCAGTACTTC.

This rearrangement joins TRBV27 to TRBJ2-2, with D tentatively TRBD1 (7 bases). The CDR3 runs to 15 residues. Per germline, CDR1 MNHEY and CDR2 SMNVEV (reference sequence). V lost 8 bases to trimming and J lost 3 bases, with 16 bases between them. The CDR3 loop is CASGRQGGYTGELFF. CDR3 DNA sequence: TGTGCCAGCGGTCGACAGGGAGGCTACACCGGGGAGCTGTTTTTT.

Comments on this clone: Other DNA sequences within the sample encode an identical CDR3. This chain connects TRBV29-1 to TRBJ1-2; the match to TRBD1 covers 10 bases. Germline V gene sequence: CDR1 SQVTM, CDR2 ANQGSEA. CDR3 length: 13 amino acids. The J segment lost 8 bases and the V segment lost 1 base, leaving 4 bases of the junction unmatched. The CDR3 is CSVEGDRGGGYTF. The CDR3 DNA is TGCAGCGTTGAAGGGGACAGGGGAGGAGGCTACACCTTC.

V is TRBV4-1 and J is TRBJ1-5; the D is unclear. The V gene's germline CDR1 is MGHRA and CDR2 YSYEKL. Trimming removed 1 base at V and 4 bases at J, with 17 bases between. The CDR3 loop spans 17 amino acids. The CDR3 here is CASSQVLLPWKNQPQHF. Written as DNA, the CDR3 is TGCGCCAGCAGCCAAGTCTTACTACCCTGGAAAAATCAGCCCCAGCATTTT.

The rearrangement links TRBV7-9 to TRBJ2-3, with D maybe TRBD2 (5 bases). V lost 4 bases, J lost 4 bases, and 6 bases lay in between. Per germline, CDR1 SEHNR and CDR2 FQNEAQ (reference sequence). This CDR3 has 12 residues. Written as DNA, the CDR3 is TGTGCCAGCAGCTCACTAGCAGATACGCAGTATTTT. Its translation is CASSSLADTQYF. Complete variable domain (other parts from reference TRBV7-9 and TRBJ2-3): DTGVSQNPRHKITKRGQNVTFRCDPISEHNRLYWYRQTLGQGPEFLTYFQNEAQLEKSRLLSDRFSAERPKGSFSTLEIQRTEQGDSAMYLCASSSLADTQYFGPGTRLTVL.

V gene TRBV5-1 combines with J gene TRBJ2-5, with 7 bases identical to TRBD1. J was trimmed by 4 bases and V by 4 bases; bases with no gene match: 7. Germline values: CDR1 SGHRS, CDR2 YFSETQ. CDR3 length: 14 amino acids. CDR3 sequence reads: CASSPGQYIETQYF. The CDR3 DNA follows: TGCGCCAGCAGCCCGGGACAGTACATAGAGACCCAGTACTTC.